This passage covers 2 T cell receptor beta chains from one sample sequenced in a study of cytomegalovirus exposure and HLA in healthy donors. Sequencing was performed with immunoSEQ multiplex PCR; in TCRdb, only in-frame clones are kept and a portion is missing. The table shows about 55,000 clones, with over 75% occurring only once. Input material: PBMCs. These receptors came from a man aged 18 to 30 in good health and CMV-seronegative.

This clone was detected only once. The rearrangement links TRBV15 to TRBJ2-5; TRBD1 matches 8 bases. The CDR3 contains 18 residues. With 1 base clipped from V and 1 base from J, the junction kept 11 bases outside the gene matches. Germline V gene data show CDR1 as LNHNV and CDR2 as YYDKDF (reference sequence). CDR3 amino acids: CATSRARGRLNSQETQYF. CDR3 bases: TGTGCCACCAGCAGAGCCAGGGGGCGCCTCAACTCCCAAGAGACCCAGTACTTC.

The chain employs TRBV13 and TRBJ2-1, with D tentatively TRBD1 (5 bases). Per the germline V gene, CDR1 is PRHDT and CDR2 is FYEKMQ (reference sequence). CDR3 size: 15 residues. Trimming left V 5 bases short and J 8 bases short, with 19 bases between. CDR3 amino acids: CASSPFPPQGYEQFF. DNA of the CDR3: TGTGCCAGCAGCCCTTTCCCACCGCAGGGTTATGAGCAGTTCTTC.